The present entry profiles one T cell receptor (beta chain) with its context. Its cognate antigen is unknown. This entry is derived from a study of cytomegalovirus exposure and HLA in healthy donors. Regarding the study as a whole: The HLA-A and HLA-B alleles of most subjects were reportedly predicted accurately from TCR beta sequences. By a later analysis, the bulk of CMV-associated TCR beta chains appeared HLA-restricted.

CDR3 length: 15 residues. Germline lookup yields CDR1 SGHRS and CDR2 YFSETQ. The V segment lost 4 bases and the J segment 4 bases; nucleotides outside the gene matches: 9. PCR amplification relied on 60 Vbeta primers (plus 13 Jbeta primers). Using immunoSEQ multiplex PCR, the repertoire was profiled, and TCRdb retains in-frame clones only, with some absent. There are about 160,000 clones in the sample; around 72% occur only once, and 6.5% to 9% lies in the top ten. Source material: PBMCs. The receptor's source is a woman between 40 and 55 years old in good health and CMV-seropositive. The chain recombines TRBV5-1 with TRBJ1-1, with 8 bases matching TRBD1. The CDR3 sequence: CASSINNRGSTEAFF. CDR3 DNA: TGCGCCAGCAGCATAAACAACAGGGGGTCCACTGAAGCTTTCTTT. The whole variable domain, remainder taken from reference TRBV5-1 and TRBJ1-1, is KAGVTQTPRYLIKTRGQQVTLSCSPISGHRSVSWYQQTPGQGLQFLFEYFSETQRNKGNFPGRFSGRQFSNSRSEMNVSTLELGDSALYLCASSINNRGSTEAFFGQGTRLTVV.